This T cell receptor (beta chain) was recovered during a study of shared clonotypes between healthy human individuals. The CDR3 covers 14 residues. Germline CDR1 reads MNHNS; CDR2 reads SASEGT. With 1 base removed from V and 2 bases from J, the gap between germline ends came to 8 bases. Every contributor of samples was a Caucasian grown-up residing in Nashville, Tennessee. Methods used by the authors: ImmunoSEQ junction-only sequences lacked quality scores, so their filtering differed. TCRdb keeps only in-frame clones here, not all; method: immunoSEQ multiplex PCR. The DNA was the basis for D and trimming; V, J and clone size are from that table. The sample has a few million clones; roughly 93% are singletons.

Input material: naive CD4+ T cells from PBMCs. As for subset: CD45RA+ positively selected. The receptor comes from a man between 18 and 29 years old in good health. Some clones in this sample may be carry-over from other donors' samples. The chain couples TRBV6-1 to TRBJ1-2, with D tentatively TRBD1 (6 bases). CDR3 bases: TGTGCCAGCAGTGAAGTAGGACAGAACTATGGCTACACCTTC. Protein sequence: CASSEVGQNYGYTF.